The next 2 T cell receptor beta chains were all read from a single sample in a study of cytomegalovirus exposure and HLA in healthy donors. Primers: 60 Vbeta forward and 13 Jbeta reverse. The method was immunoSEQ multiplex PCR; TCRdb's version includes in-frame clones alone and lacks a portion of them. The table shows tens of thousands of clones, with approximately 60% occurring only once. The sequencing sample was made of PBMCs. These TCRs come from a male donor in good health and CMV-seropositive.

J is TRBJ2-5 and V is TRBV10-3; 10 bases agree with TRBD2. The CDR3 sequence is 14 residues long. The V segment lost 8 bases and the J segment 4 bases; nucleotides outside the gene matches: 7. Germline-derived CDR1 and CDR2 are ENHRY and SYGVKD. The CDR3 sequence is CAIGKSGGAETQYF. The CDR3 bases are TGTGCCATCGGGAAGAGCGGGGGGGCAGAGACCCAGTACTTC.

The chain carries TRBV19 and TRBJ2-7; the D gene is possibly TRBD2 (6 bases). V was shortened by 3 bases and J by 6 bases, with 21 bases between the two germline ends. Germline-derived CDR1 and CDR2 are LNHDA and SQIVND (reference sequence). The CDR3 sequence is 16 residues long. The CDR3 here is CASSMEVGVRRGEQYF. The DNA of the CDR3 is TGTGCCAGTAGTATGGAGGTCGGGGTCAGGAGGGGCGAGCAGTACTTC.